The entry below gives a single T cell receptor (beta chain) sequence along with its context. Its antigen is not identified. The data originate from a study of shared clonotypes between healthy human individuals. The data were produced by immunoSEQ multiplex PCR, yet TCRdb's version contains in-frame clones alone and is incomplete. The sample gives about 510,000 clones, 75% to 80% of which show up once; 9.5% to 15% is in the top ten. Study results and caveats: Genetic and exposure-history diversity was limited by the few donors.

The TCR was taken from a middle-aged woman in good health. Some clones in this sample may be carry-over from other donors' samples. The sample consisted of PBMCs.

Here the CDR3 reads CATQPRISYNEQFF. The CDR3 coding sequence is TGTGCCACCCAGCCTCGCATCTCCTACAATGAGCAGTTCTTC. This chain links TRBV7-9 with TRBJ2-1; D not certain. Germline V gene sequence: CDR1 SEHNR, CDR2 FQNEAQ (reference sequence). The length of the CDR3 is 14 residues. V gave up 10 bases and J gave up 0 bases, with 13 bases separating them.